The rows below give T cell receptor beta chains drawn from one sample of a study of molecular identifiers for immune sequencing clone quantification. TCRdb processed the PCR reads anew with MiXCR; each CDR3 protein has one entry. The sample records about 630,000 distinct CDR3 sequences, about 25% being singletons. The source material was naive CD8+ T cells from blood, with Jurkat cell RNA spiked in. Receptor source: a human donor in good health. Some libraries in this study had Jurkat cell RNA spiked in. The CDR3 runs from the conserved cysteine through the conserved F or W.

j_call v_call cdr3_aa
TRBJ2-4 TRBV6-6 CASNHADIQYF
TRBJ2-3 TRBV29-1 CSVISGRGSTDTQYF
TRBJ2-7 TRBV6-2/TRBV6-3 CASRFPRGGQYF
TRBJ2-2 TRBV4-2 CASSRFGGLAGVMYTGELFF
TRBJ1-4 TRBV4-3 CASSQDSRTSGNGKLFF
TRBJ1-1 TRBV19 CASSPQGLEAFF
TRBJ2-7 TRBV20-1 CSVGQGPYEQYF
TRBJ1-1 TRBV7-9 CASSGAGSAGTEAFF
TRBJ2-2 TRBV14 CASSRGDYNTGELFF
TRBJ1-2 TRBV7-8 CASSSEQNYGYTF
TRBJ2-3 TRBV5-1 CASSLEAAADTQYF
TRBJ2-1 TRBV20-1 CSARTSSGIYNEQFF
TRBJ2-3 TRBV9 CASSKGFSTDTQYF
TRBJ2-3 TRBV20-1 CSARDPVSTDTQYF
TRBJ2-1 TRBV9 CASSVAGSLLDNEQFF
TRBJ2-3 TRBV13 CASTQEGTDTQYF
TRBJ2-7 TRBV18 CASSPGTGGIRYEQYF
TRBJ2-3 TRBV4-3 CASSQDSTDTQYF
TRBJ2-1 TRBV7-9 CASSLGGLAGAYFLEQFF
TRBJ2-3 TRBV20-1 CSARQLGDTDTQYF
TRBJ1-5 TRBV30 CAWGTDSNQPQHF
TRBJ2-7 TRBV30 CAGLLGESDEQYF
TRBJ1-1 TRBV19 CASSPGVGLNAEAFF
TRBJ1-4 TRBV11-2 CASSPGQTNEKLFF
TRBJ2-1 TRBV27 CASSPGVNEQFF
TRBJ2-7 TRBV5-1 CACSLTSGGPSYEQYF
TRBJ1-5 TRBV30 CAWRQSSNQPQHF
TRBJ2-7 TRBV4-2 CASSQGTSGFYEQYF
TRBJ2-7 TRBV4-1 CASSHSHIRGGDYEQYF
TRBJ2-7 TRBV20-1 CSANQHETKLPGPRSYEQYF
TRBJ2-3 TRBV19 CASSIGAGGRNADTQYF
TRBJ1-5 TRBV2 CASSERAGYSNQPQHF
TRBJ2-7 TRBV4-1 CASSLTSGISYEQYF
TRBJ2-3 TRBV7-2 CASSLMAGVSDTQYF
TRBJ2-3 TRBV7-6 CASSLGRTQYF
TRBJ2-1 TRBV29-1 CSVELGSIQGTPYNEQFF
TRBJ1-1 TRBV7-6 CVSSRRGSTAAFF
TRBJ1-5 TRBV2 CASSEGQFNQPQHF
TRBJ2-4 TRBV7-2 CASSFFAGAGDIQYF
TRBJ2-6 TRBV4-3 CASSQDLSEYSGANVLTF
TRBJ1-6 TRBV7-9 CASSLGYSPLHF
TRBJ2-3 TRBV6-1 CASSQGTGTDTQYF
TRBJ1-2 TRBV2 CASSAWTGENYGYTF
TRBJ1-4 TRBV7-9 CASSLTGANEKLFF
TRBJ1-2 TRBV6-5 CASSLGTGAMFVDGYTF
TRBJ2-7 TRBV21-1 CASSKGEGAGTISYEQYF
TRBJ2-7 TRBV2 CATERGVTYEQYF
TRBJ2-1 TRBV19 CASSVSGVDEQFF
TRBJ2-1 TRBV11-3 CASSATGTSGGLSYNEQFF
TRBJ1-1 TRBV11-2 CASSLLGGETEAFF
TRBJ2-7 TRBV4-1 CASSPAGGSYEQYF
TRBJ2-3 TRBV4-3 CASSQEVASTDTQYF
TRBJ1-1 TRBV7-9 CASSKGTGGRTEAFF
TRBJ1-5 TRBV7-8 CASSLHRVSNQPQHF
TRBJ1-4 TRBV4-3 CASGTGETNEKLFF